This paragraph covers one T cell receptor (beta chain) sequence. The data originate from a study of T cell responses to AZD1222 COVID-19 vaccine. Unmatched junction bases numbered 8, after V lost 4 bases and J lost 5 bases. Germline V gene lookup returns CDR1 SGHDN and CDR2 FVKESK. The CDR3 runs to 15 residues. TCRdb's table, derived via immunoSEQ multiplex PCR, lists solely in-frame clones and lacks some. Of fewer than 130,000 clones detected, 70% to 90% appear once; the ten largest clones hold under 3%. The clonotype originates from an adult who received the AZD1222 COVID-19 vaccine. The chain employs TRBV14 and TRBJ2-7, with TRBD1 identical over 10 bases. The specimen comprised peripheral blood, sampled 28 days after the second AZD1222 dose. The CDR3 DNA reads as TGTGCCAGCAGCCCACTTGGACAGGGGGGCCACGAGCAGTACTTC. It translates to CASSPLGQGGHEQYF. The full variable domain, with the rest looked up from reference TRBV14 and TRBJ2-7, is EAGVTQFPSHSVIEKGQTVTLRCDPISGHDNLYWYRRVMGKEIKFLLHFVKESKQDESGMPNNRFLAERTGGTYSTLKVQPAELEDSGVYFCASSPLGQGGHEQYFGPGTRLTVT.